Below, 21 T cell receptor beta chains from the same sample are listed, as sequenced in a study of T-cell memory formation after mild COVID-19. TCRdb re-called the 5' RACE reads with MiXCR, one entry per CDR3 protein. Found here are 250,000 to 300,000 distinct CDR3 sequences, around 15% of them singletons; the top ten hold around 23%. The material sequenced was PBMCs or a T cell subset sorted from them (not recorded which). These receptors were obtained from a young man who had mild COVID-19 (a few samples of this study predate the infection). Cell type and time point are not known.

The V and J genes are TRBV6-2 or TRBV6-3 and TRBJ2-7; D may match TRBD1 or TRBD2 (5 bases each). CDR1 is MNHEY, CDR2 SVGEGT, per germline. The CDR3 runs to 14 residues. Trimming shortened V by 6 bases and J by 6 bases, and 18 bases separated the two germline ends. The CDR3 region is CASRWDRSQGEQYF. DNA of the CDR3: TGTGCCAGCAGGTGGGACCGCTCTCAGGGCGAGCAGTACTTC.

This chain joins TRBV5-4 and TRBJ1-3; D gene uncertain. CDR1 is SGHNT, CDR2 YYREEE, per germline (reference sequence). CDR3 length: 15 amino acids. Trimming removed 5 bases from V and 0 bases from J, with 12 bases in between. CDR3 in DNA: TGTGCCAGCAGTTTCGACGCAAGCTCTGGAAACACCATATATTTT. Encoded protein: CASSFDASSGNTIYF.

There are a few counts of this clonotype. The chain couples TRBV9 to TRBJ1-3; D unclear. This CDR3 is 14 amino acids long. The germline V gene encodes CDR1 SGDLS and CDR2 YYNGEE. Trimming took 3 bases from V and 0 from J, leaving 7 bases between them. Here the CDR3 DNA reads TGTGCCAGCAGCGCAGGCTTCTCTGGAAACACCATATATTTT. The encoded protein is CASSAGFSGNTIYF.

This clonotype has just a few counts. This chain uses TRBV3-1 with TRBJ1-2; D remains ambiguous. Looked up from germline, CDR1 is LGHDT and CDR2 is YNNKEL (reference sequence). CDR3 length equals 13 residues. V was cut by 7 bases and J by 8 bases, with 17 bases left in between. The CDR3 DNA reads TGTGCCAGCACTCTGCTAGGCACCGAGGGCTACACCTTC. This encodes CASTLLGTEGYTF.

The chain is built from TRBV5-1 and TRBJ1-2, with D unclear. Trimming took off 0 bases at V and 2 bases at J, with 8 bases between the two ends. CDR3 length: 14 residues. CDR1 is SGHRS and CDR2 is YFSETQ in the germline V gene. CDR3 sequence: CASSLVPRNYGYTF. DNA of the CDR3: TGCGCCAGCAGCTTGGTCCCGAGAAACTATGGCTACACCTTC.

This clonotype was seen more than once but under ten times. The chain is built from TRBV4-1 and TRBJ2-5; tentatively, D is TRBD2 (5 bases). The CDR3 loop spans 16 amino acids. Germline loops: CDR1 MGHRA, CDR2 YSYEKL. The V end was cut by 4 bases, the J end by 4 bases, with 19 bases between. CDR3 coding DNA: TGCGCCAGCAGCCTAGGCGCCGGGCGGGTATCAGAGACCCAGTACTTC. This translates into CASSLGAGRVSETQYF.

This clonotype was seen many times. CDR3 nucleotide sequence: TGTGCCAGCAGCCCCTACGGAGGCGCGTTATACTTC. Amino acid sequence: CASSPYGGALYF. The rearrangement uses TRBV11-3 and TRBJ2-7, with D maybe TRBD2 (5 bases). Trimming left V 5 bases short and J 13 bases short, with 18 bases between. This CDR3 region has 12 residues. The V gene's germline CDR1 is SGHNT and CDR2 YENEEA.

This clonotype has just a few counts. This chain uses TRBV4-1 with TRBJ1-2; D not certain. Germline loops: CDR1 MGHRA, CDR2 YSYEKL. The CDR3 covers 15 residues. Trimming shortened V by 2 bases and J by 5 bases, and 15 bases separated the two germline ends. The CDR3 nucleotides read TGCGCCAGCAGCCAATACCGGCTGATAGAATATGGCTACACCTTC. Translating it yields CASSQYRLIEYGYTF.

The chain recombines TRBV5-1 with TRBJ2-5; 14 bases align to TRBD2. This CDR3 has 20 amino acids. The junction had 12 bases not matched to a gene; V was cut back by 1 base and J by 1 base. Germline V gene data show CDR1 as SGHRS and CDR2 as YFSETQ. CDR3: CASSLPRSGLAGASQETQYF. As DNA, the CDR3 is TGCGCCAGCAGCTTGCCCAGGTCGGGACTAGCGGGGGCATCCCAAGAGACCCAGTACTTC.

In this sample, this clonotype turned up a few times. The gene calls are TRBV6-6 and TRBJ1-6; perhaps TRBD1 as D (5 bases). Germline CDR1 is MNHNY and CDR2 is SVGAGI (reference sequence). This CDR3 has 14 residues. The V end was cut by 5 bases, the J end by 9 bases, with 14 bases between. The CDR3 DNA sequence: TGTGCCAGCAGTCCCGCCCAGGGAGGTTCACCCCTCCACTTT. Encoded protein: CASSPAQGGSPLHF.

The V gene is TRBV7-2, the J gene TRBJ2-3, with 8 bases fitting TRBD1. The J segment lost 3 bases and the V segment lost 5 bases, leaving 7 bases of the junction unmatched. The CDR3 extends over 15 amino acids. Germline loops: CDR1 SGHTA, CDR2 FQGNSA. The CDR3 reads CASSPDRGQTDTQYF. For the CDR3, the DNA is TGTGCCAGCAGCCCCGACAGGGGACAGACAGATACGCAGTATTTT.

The CDR3 here is CASSLERGVSNQPQHF. The CDR3 DNA sequence: TGTGCCAGCAGCTTGGAGCGGGGGGTTTCCAATCAGCCCCAGCATTTT. This chain links TRBV5-6 with TRBJ1-5; D possibly corresponds to TRBD1 (5 bases). This CDR3 contains 16 residues. Per germline, CDR1 SGHDT and CDR2 YYEEEE. V lost 0 bases to trimming and J lost 3 bases, with 13 bases between them.

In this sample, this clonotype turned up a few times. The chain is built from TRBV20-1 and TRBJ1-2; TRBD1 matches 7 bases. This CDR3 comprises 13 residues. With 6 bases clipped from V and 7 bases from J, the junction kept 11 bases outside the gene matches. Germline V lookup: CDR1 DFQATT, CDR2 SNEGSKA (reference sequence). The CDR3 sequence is CSAQIQGPGGYTF. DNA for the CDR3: TGCAGTGCCCAGATACAGGGGCCTGGTGGCTACACCTTC.

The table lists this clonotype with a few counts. The CDR3 spells CASSPRTGTEAFF. The CDR3, as DNA: TGTGCCAGCAGCCCCCGGACAGGGACTGAAGCTTTCTTT. The J gene is TRBJ1-1, the V gene TRBV11-2, with 8 bases fitting TRBD1. Germline values: CDR1 SGHAT, CDR2 FQNNGV. V trimming: 5 bases; J trimming: 5 bases; junction bases outside the gene matches: 4. The CDR3 contains 13 residues.

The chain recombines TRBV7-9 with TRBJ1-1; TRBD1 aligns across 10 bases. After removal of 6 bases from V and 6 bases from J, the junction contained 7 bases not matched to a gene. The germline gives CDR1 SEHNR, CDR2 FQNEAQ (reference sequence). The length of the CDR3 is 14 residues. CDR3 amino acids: CASRGEGTGAEAFF. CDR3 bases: TGTGCCAGCAGGGGAGAGGGGACAGGGGCTGAAGCTTTCTTT. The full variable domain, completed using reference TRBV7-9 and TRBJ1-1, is DTGVSQNPRHKITKRGQNVTFRCDPISEHNRLYWYRQTLGQGPEFLTYFQNEAQLEKSRLLSDRFSAERPKGSFSTLEIQRTEQGDSAMYLCASRGEGTGAEAFFGQGTRLTVV.

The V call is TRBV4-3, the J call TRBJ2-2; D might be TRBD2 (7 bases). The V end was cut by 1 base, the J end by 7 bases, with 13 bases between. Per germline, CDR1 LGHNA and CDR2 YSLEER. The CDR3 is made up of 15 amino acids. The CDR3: CASSQVQGGGGELFF. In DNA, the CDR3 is TGCGCCAGCAGCCAAGTCCAGGGAGGGGGCGGGGAGCTGTTTTTT.

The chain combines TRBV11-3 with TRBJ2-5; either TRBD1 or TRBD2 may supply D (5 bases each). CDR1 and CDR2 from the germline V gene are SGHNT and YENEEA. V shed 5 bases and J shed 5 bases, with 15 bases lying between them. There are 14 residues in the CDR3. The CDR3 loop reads CASSPTGAGETQYF. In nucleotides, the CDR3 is TGTGCCAGCAGCCCGACCGGGGCCGGGGAGACCCAGTACTTC.

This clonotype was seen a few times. CDR3 nucleotides: TGTGCCAGCAGCTCCTCGGGGGGAGGGGAGCCATACGAGCAGTACGTC. Translation: CASSSSGGGEPYEQYV. The gene calls are TRBV7-9 and TRBJ2-7; 7 positions match TRBD2. J was trimmed by 4 bases and V by 4 bases; bases with no gene match: 13. CDR3 size: 16 residues. Germline V gene lookup returns CDR1 SEHNR and CDR2 FQNEAQ (reference sequence).

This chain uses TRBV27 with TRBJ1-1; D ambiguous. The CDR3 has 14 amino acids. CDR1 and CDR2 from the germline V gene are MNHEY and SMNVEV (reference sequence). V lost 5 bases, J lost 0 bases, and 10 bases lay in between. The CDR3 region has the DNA TGTGCCAGCAGTCCATCACAGTTGAACACTGAAGCTTTCTTT. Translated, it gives CASSPSQLNTEAFF.

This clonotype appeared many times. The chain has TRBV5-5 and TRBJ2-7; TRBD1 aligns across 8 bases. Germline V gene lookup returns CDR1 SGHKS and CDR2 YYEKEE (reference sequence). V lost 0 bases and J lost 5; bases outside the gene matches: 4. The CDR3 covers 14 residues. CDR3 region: CASSLAQGANEQYF. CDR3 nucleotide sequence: TGTGCCAGCAGCTTGGCCCAGGGGGCCAACGAGCAGTACTTC.

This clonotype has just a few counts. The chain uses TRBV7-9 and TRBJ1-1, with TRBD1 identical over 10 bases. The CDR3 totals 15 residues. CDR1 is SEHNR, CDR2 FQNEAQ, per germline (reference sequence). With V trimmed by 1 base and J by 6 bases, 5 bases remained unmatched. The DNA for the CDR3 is TGTGCCAGCAGCTTAGGGACAGGGGGAAGGGCTGAAGCTTTCTTT. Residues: CASSLGTGGRAEAFF.